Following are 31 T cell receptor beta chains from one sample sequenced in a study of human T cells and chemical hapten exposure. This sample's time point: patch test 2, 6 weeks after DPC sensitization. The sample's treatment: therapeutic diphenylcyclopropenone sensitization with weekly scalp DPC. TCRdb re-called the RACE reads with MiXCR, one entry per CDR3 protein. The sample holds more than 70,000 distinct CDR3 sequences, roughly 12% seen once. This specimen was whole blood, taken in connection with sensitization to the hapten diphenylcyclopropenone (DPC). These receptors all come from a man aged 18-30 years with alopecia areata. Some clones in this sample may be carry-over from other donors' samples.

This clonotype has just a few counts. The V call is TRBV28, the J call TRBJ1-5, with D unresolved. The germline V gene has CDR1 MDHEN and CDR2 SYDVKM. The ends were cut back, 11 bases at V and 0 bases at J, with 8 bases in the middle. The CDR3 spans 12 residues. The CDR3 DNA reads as TGTGCCGGACGGAATAGCAATCAGCCCCAGCATTTT. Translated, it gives CAGRNSNQPQHF.

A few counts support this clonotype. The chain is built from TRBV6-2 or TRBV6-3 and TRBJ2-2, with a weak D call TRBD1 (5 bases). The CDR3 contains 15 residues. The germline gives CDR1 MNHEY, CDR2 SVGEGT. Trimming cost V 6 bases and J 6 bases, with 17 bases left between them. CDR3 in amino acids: CASSDNPQGPGELFF. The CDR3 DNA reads TGTGCCAGCAGCGACAATCCTCAGGGCCCCGGGGAGCTGTTTTTT.

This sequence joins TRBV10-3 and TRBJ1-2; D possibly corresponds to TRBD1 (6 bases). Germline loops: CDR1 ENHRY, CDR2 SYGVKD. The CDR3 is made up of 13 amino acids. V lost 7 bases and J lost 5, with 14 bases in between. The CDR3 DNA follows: TGTGCCATCACCCTAGACAGGTCGTATGGCTACACCTTC. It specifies CAITLDRSYGYTF.

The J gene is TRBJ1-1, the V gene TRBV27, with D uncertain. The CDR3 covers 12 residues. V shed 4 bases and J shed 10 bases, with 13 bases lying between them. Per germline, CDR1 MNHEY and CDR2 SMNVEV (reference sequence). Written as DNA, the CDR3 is TGTGCCAGCAGTTCCCCCGGCCTCAGAGCTTTCTTT. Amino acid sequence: CASSSPGLRAFF.

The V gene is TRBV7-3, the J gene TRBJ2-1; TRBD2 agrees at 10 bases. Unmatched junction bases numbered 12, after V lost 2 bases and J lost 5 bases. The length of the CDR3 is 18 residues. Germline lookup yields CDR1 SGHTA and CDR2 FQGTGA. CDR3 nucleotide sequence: TGTGCCAGCAGCTTATGGACTAGCGGAGAGTACCGAAACAATGAGCAGTTCTTC. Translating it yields CASSLWTSGEYRNNEQFF.

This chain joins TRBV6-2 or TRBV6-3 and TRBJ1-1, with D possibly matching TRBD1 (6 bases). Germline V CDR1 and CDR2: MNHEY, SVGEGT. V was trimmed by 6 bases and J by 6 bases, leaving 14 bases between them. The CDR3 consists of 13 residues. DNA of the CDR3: TGTGCCAGCAGCTCTACAGGGTTCGCTGAAGCTTTCTTT. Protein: CASSSTGFAEAFF.

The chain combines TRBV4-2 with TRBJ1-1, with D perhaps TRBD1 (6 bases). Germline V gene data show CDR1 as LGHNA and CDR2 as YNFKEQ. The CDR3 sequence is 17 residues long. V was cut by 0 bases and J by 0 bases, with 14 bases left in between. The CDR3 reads CASSQDTGLGLNTEAFF. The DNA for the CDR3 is TGTGCCAGCAGCCAAGATACAGGGTTGGGGCTGAACACTGAAGCTTTCTTT.

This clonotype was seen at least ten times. The CDR3 region has the DNA TGTGCCAGCTCACCAGATCTGGGATTGGGCTATGGCTACACCTTC. Translated, it gives CASSPDLGLGYGYTF. The genes are TRBV18 and TRBJ1-2; D gene uncertain. V lost 2 bases, J lost 4 bases, and 14 bases lay in between. Germline V gene lookup returns CDR1 KGHSH and CDR2 LQKENI. This CDR3 contains 15 residues.

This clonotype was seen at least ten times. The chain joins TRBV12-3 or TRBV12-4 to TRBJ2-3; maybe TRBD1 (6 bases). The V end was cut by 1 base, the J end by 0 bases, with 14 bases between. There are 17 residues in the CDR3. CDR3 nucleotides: TGTGCCAGCAGTTTAGTAGGGGGAGCGCTGAGCACAGATACGCAGTATTTT. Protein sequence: CASSLVGGALSTDTQYF.

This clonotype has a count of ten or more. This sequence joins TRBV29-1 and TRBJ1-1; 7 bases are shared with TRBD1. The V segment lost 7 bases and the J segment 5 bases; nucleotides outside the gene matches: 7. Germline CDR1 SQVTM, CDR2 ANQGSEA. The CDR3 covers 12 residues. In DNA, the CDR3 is TGCAGCGCTACGACAGGGTGGACTGAAGCTTTCTTT. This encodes CSATTGWTEAFF.

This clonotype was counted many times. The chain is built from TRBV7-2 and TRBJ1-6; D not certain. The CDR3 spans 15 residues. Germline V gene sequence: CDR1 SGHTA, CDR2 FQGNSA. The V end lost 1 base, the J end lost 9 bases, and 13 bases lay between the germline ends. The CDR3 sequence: CASSLDSSDASPLHF. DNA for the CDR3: TGTGCCAGCAGCTTAGATTCGTCGGACGCTTCACCCCTCCACTTT.

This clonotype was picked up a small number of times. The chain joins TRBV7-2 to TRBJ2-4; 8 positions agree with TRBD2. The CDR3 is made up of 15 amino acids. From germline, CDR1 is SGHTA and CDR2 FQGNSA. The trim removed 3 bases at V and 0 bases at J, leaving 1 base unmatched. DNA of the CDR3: TGTGCCAGCAGCTTTAGCGGGACAGCCAAAAACATTCAGTACTTC. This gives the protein CASSFSGTAKNIQYF.

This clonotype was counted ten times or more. CDR3 in DNA: TGTGCCAGCAGTTACAAGGTTCCGGCGACGGTTGGCGGGGAGCTGTTTTTT. It is translated as CASSYKVPATVGGELFF. V usage is TRBV6-2 or TRBV6-3 and J usage is TRBJ2-2, with unresolved D. In germline, CDR1 is MNHEY, CDR2 SVGEGT. The CDR3 loop spans 17 amino acids. Deletions cut 2 bases from V and 7 bases from J, with 20 bases between.

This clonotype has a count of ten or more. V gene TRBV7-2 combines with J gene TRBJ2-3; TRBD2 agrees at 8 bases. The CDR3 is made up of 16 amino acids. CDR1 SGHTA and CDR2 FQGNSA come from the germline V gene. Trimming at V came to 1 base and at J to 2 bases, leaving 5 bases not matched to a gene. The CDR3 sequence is CASSLESGGNTDTQYF. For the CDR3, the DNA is TGTGCCAGCAGCTTAGAAAGCGGGGGTAACACAGATACGCAGTATTTT.

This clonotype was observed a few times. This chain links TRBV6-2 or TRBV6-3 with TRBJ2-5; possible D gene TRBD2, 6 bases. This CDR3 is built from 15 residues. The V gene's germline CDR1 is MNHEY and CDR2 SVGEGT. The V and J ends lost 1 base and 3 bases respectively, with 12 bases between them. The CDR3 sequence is CASSYYEAGKETQYF. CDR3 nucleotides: TGTGCCAGCAGTTACTACGAGGCGGGGAAAGAGACCCAGTACTTC.

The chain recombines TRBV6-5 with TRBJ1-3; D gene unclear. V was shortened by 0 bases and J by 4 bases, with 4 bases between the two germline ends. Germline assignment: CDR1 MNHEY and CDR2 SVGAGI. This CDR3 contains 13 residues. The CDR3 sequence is CASSYSTGNTIYF. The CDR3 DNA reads TGTGCCAGCAGTTACTCAACCGGAAACACCATATATTTT.

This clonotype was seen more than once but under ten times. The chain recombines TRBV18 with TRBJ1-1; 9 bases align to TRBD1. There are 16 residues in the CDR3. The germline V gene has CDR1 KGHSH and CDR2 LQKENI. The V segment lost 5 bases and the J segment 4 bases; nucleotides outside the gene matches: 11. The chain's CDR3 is CASSSTGGERATEAFF. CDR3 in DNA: TGTGCCAGCTCATCCACAGGGGGCGAGAGAGCCACTGAAGCTTTCTTT.

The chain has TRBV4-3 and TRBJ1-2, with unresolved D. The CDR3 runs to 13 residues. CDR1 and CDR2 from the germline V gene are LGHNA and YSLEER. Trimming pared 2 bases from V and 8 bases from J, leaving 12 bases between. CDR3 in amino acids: CASSQTNAQGYTF. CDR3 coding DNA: TGCGCCAGCAGCCAAACAAACGCGCAGGGCTACACCTTC.

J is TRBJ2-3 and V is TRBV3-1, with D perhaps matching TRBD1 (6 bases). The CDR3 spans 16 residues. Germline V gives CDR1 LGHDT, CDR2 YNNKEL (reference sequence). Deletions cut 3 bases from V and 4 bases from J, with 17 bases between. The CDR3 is CASSQAGQWVPDTQYF. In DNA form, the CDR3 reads TGTGCCAGCAGCCAGGCAGGACAGTGGGTTCCAGATACGCAGTATTTT.

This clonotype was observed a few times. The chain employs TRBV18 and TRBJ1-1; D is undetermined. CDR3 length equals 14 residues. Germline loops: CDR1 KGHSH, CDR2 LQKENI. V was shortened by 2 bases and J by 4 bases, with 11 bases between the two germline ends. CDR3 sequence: CASSPLEEGTEAFF. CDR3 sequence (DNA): TGTGCCAGCTCACCATTGGAAGAGGGCACTGAAGCTTTCTTT.

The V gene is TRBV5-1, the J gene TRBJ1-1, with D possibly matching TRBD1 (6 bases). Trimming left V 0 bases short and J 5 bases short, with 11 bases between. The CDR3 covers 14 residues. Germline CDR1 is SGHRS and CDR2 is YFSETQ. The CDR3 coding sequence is TGCGCCAGCAGCTTGGATGCAGGGGAGACTGAAGCTTTCTTT. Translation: CASSLDAGETEAFF.

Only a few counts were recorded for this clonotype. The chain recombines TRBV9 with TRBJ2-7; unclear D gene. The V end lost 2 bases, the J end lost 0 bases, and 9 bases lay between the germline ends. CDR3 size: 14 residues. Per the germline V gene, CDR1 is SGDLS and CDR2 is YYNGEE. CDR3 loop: CASSVHSSSYEQYF. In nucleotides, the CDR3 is TGTGCCAGCAGCGTCCACAGCTCCTCCTACGAGCAGTACTTC. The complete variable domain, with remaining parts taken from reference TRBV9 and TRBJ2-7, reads DSGVTQTPKHLITATGQRVTLRCSPRSGDLSVYWYQQSLDQGLQFLIQYYNGEERAKGNILERFSAQQFPDLHSELNLSSLELGDSALYFCASSVHSSSYEQYFGPGTRLTVT.

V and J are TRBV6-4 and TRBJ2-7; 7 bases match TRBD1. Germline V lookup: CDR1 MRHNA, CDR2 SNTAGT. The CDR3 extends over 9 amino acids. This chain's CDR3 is CASSSGTAV. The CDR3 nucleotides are TGTGCCAGCAGTTCCGGGACAGCCGTC.

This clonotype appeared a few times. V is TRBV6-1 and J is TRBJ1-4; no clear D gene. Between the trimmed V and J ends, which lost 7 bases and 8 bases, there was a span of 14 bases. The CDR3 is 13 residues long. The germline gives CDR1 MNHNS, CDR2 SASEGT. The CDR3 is CASTRPQGEKLFF. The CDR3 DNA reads TGTGCCAGCACCCGCCCGCAAGGCGAAAAACTGTTTTTT.

The CDR3 protein is CASSSDLTQGSGNTIYF. CDR3 nucleotide sequence: TGTGCCAGCAGCTCCGACTTAACACAGGGATCCGGAAACACCATATATTTT. This sequence joins TRBV3-1 and TRBJ1-3, with a tentative D call TRBD1 (6 bases). There are 17 residues in the CDR3. V was pared by 5 bases and J by 4 bases, with 21 bases between. Germline CDR1 reads LGHDT; CDR2 reads YNNKEL (reference sequence).

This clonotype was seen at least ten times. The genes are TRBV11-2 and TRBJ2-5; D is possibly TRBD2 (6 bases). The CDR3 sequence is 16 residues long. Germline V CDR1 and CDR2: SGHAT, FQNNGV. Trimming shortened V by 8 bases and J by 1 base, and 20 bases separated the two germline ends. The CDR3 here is CASGAGFLGAQETQYF. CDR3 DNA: TGTGCCAGCGGGGCGGGGTTCCTCGGCGCCCAAGAGACCCAGTACTTC.

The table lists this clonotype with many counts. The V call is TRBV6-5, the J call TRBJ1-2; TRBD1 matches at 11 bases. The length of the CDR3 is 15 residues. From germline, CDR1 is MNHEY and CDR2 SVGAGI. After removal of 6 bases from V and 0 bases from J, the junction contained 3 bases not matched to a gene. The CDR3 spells CASRRTGGSNYGYTF. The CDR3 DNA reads TGTGCCAGCAGGCGGACAGGGGGCTCTAACTATGGCTACACCTTC.

The CDR3 DNA reads as TGCGCCAGCAGCCAAGATATAGGGAGCACAGATACGCAGTATTTT. Its protein product is CASSQDIGSTDTQYF. This rearrangement joins TRBV4-3 to TRBJ2-3; no definite D call. The length of the CDR3 is 15 residues. V lost 0 bases and J 0 bases, leaving 7 bases between the germline ends. Germline loops: CDR1 LGHNA, CDR2 YSLEER.

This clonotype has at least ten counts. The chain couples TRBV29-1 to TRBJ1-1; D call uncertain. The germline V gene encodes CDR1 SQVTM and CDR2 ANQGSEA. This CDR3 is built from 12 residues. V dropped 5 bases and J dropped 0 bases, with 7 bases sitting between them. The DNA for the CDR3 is TGCAGCGTTCCGGCCATGAACACTGAAGCTTTCTTT. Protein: CSVPAMNTEAFF.

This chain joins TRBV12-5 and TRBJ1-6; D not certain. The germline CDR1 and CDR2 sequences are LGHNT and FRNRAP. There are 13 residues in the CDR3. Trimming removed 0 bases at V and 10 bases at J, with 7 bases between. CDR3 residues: CASGLVNTSPLHF. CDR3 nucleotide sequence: TGTGCTAGTGGTTTGGTAAACACCTCACCCCTCCACTTT.

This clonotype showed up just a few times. In DNA, the CDR3 is TGTGCCAGCAGCTCTAGCTGGGTCACCGCGAACACCGGGGAGCTGTTTTTT. Translated, it gives CASSSSWVTANTGELFF. The chain links TRBV7-9 to TRBJ2-2; perhaps TRBD2 as D (5 bases). In germline, CDR1 is SEHNR, CDR2 FQNEAQ (reference sequence). This CDR3 has 17 amino acids. V lost 4 bases and J 0 bases, leaving 15 bases between the germline ends.